The present entry profiles one T cell receptor beta chain with its context. It has no known antigen specificity. Within one base of it there is no much larger clone, and no base qualities were kept. The immunoSEQ Assay, a bias-controlled multiplex PCR, was used to amplify TCRbeta CDR3 regions from genomic DNA. The original methods were these. The number of nucleated cells in each sample was estimated from the amplification of reference gene primers within the assay. Sequence reads were collapsed and filtered to measure the absolute abundance of every unique TCRbeta CDR3 rearrangement. For each sample, productive Simpson clonality was calculated as the square root of Simpson's diversity index across productive rearrangements. Here the immuneACCESS table is served through TCRdb, limited to in-frame sequences with V and J called. Missing clones are a known gap in these copies; in checked studies unresolved V genes cover under half, and the rest lacks a known reason. From that table come the V and J calls and clone size; the DNA was used to work out D and trimming. In this sample the table shows approximately 150,000 clones, about 90% of which occur a single time. The biggest ten clones account for about 1.2% of the sample.

This sample is part of a study of blood T cell repertoires in COVID-19 (TCRdb year 2020). Regarding the research as a whole: Samples from collaborators originated in the United States, Italy and Spain and spanned both the acute and convalescent phases of COVID-19. The prospective study material was composed of cDNA or gDNA derived from T cells, B-cell-depleted T cells, or PBMCs. The dataset comprised deeply sampled blood TCRbeta repertoires from subjects exposed to, actively infected with, or recovered from COVID-19. A freely available public database, intended as a resource for researchers studying the immune response to SARS-CoV-2, is where the repertoires were released. Samples were obtained from the ongoing ImmuneRACE study (first 160 participants) and from some 1,200 subjects provided by 6 global collaborators. Sample metadata almost always included a de-identified subject ID, COVID-19 status, age in years and sex. Where available, HLA class I and class II types were taken from metadata supplied by the sample provider and were not determined by assay-based typing.

What the authors observed across the whole study: How much clinical and demographic metadata was included differed by source and by participant, and the metadata was provided uncurated.

CDR1 and CDR2 (LNHDA, SQIVND) derive from the germline V gene (reference sequence). Inclusive of the bounding cysteine and phenylalanine, the CDR3 is 16 residues long. The only DNA kept is the CDR3, 48 bases in frame from the first base. The junction shows trimming of 1 base on V and 0 bases on J, plus 10 bases between the germline ends. In the prospective study, participants were 18 to 89 years old, resided in about two dozen geographic areas of the United States, and were enrolled through a virtual design. Cohort assignment in the prospective study relied on participant-reported clinical history from a screening survey and a study questionnaire. Mobile phlebotomists in the prospective study collected whole blood, serum and a nasopharyngeal or oropharyngeal swab from every participant. Participants in the prospective study had the option to provide additional blood draws and questionnaires over a roughly 2-month period. Before DNA extraction, blood samples from the prospective study were shipped at room temperature or frozen.

The sequence came from a human donor with acute COVID-19. The donor label of this sample is uncertain. The rearrangement combines TRBV19 with TRBJ1-5; no D segment can be confidently identified. The sequencing sample was made of PBMCs or T cells enriched from blood (not recorded which). The nucleotide sequence reads as follows: TGTGCCAGTAGTATAGCAAACAGCCTTAGCAATCAGCCCCAGCATTTT. Its translation reads: CASSIANSLSNQPQHF.